Presented here are 2 T cell receptor beta chains from one specimen sequenced in a study of T cell responses to AZD1222 COVID-19 vaccine (dated by TCRdb to the early 2020s). Library preparation was by the immunoSEQ multiplex PCR assay. Imported from immuneACCESS, the table was reduced by TCRdb to in-frame sequences with V and J called. These copies leave out some clones; in studies compared against another copy, an unresolved V gene accounts for under half, and the cause of the remainder is not known. This sample has about 130,000 clones in its table, and 75% to 95% of those were observed once. Less than 9% of the sample rests with the top ten. The meaning of the sample's time point label: baseline before first vaccination. Sample: peripheral blood, taken on day 0 of AZD1222 vaccination. The receptors come from an adult in good health.

This clone was counted only a few times. The genes are TRBV7-6 and TRBJ1-4, with a weak D call TRBD1 (5 bases). Trimming cost V 6 bases and J 3 bases, with 14 bases left between them. The germline CDR1 and CDR2 sequences are SGHVS and FNYEAQ. The CDR3 loop spans 15 amino acids. The CDR3 protein is CASRDTVAANEKLFF. The CDR3 nucleotides are TGTGCCAGCAGGGACACGGTTGCAGCTAATGAAAAACTGTTTTTT.

This chain links TRBV7-2 with TRBJ1-1; no reliable D call. The CDR3 runs to 13 residues. Looked up from germline, CDR1 is SGHTA and CDR2 is FQGNSA. V lost 1 base to trimming and J lost 1 base, with 4 bases between them. CDR3 region: CASSLDPNTEAFF. The CDR3 DNA is TGTGCCAGCAGCTTAGATCCGAACACTGAAGCTTTCTTT.